A selection of T cell receptor beta chains follows, all from one sample in a study of blood T cell repertoires in COVID-19. The method was immunoSEQ multiplex PCR; TCRdb's version includes in-frame clones alone and lacks a portion of them. The table records hundreds of thousands of clones, approximately 90% of them present only once. Sequencing used PBMCs or T cells enriched from blood (not recorded which). The receptor set was obtained from an older woman in a cohort exposed to, infected with or recovered from COVID-19 (not recorded which). The CDR3 runs from the conserved cysteine through the conserved F or W. The order of the fields is D gene, clone size, J gene, V gene, CDR3 DNA, CDR3 protein. The D gene is left open where the match is weak. Clone size appears in some rows only: once, few, many, or a class for an expanded clone.

-	-	TRBJ2-2	TRBV13	TGTGCCAGCAGCCTGACAGGAAAGAACACCGGGGAGCTGTTTTTT	CASSLTGKNTGELFF
-	-	TRBJ1-3	TRBV3-1/TRBV3-2	TGTGCCAGCAGCCAAGACCGGGGGGTGTCTGGAAACACCATATATTTT	CASSQDRGVSGNTIYF
-	-	TRBJ2-2	TRBV24-1	TGTGCCACCAGAATGGGCCCAGGGGAGCTGTTTTTT	CATRMGPGELFF
-	-	TRBJ2-7	TRBV7-8	TGTGCCAGCAGCCAAGGGGCGGTCGAGCAGTACTTC	CASSQGAVEQYF
-	-	TRBJ2-1	TRBV11-2	TGTGCCAGCAGCTCGGCGGTGGCGATCCTCAATGAGCAGTTCTTC	CASSSAVAILNEQFF
-	-	TRBJ2-2	TRBV5-8	TGTGCCAGCACCCCGGTTAGGCCGTGGGGCGGAATTAACACCGGGGAGCTGTTTTTT	CASTPVRPWGGINTGELFF
-	-	TRBJ1-2	TRBV18	TGTGCCAGCTCACGTGACACCTCCTATGGCTACACCTTC	CASSRDTSYGYTF
-	-	TRBJ2-4	TRBV30	TGTGCCTGGAGTGCGACTGTTAGGGCCAAAAACATTCAGTACTTC	CAWSATVRAKNIQYF
-	-	TRBJ1-2	TRBV7-6	TGTGCCAGCAGCTTAACACCATCGGGATCCCCTAACTATGGCTACACCTTC	CASSLTPSGSPNYGYTF
-	once	TRBJ2-7	TRBV19	TGTGCCAGTAGTAAGACGCCAGGGGTGGGCGAGCAGTACTTC	CASSKTPGVGEQYF
-	-	TRBJ1-4	TRBV3-1/TRBV3-2	TGTGCCAGCAGCCAAGGGAAGAGGGTAGGGGAAAAACTGTTTTTT	CASSQGKRVGEKLFF